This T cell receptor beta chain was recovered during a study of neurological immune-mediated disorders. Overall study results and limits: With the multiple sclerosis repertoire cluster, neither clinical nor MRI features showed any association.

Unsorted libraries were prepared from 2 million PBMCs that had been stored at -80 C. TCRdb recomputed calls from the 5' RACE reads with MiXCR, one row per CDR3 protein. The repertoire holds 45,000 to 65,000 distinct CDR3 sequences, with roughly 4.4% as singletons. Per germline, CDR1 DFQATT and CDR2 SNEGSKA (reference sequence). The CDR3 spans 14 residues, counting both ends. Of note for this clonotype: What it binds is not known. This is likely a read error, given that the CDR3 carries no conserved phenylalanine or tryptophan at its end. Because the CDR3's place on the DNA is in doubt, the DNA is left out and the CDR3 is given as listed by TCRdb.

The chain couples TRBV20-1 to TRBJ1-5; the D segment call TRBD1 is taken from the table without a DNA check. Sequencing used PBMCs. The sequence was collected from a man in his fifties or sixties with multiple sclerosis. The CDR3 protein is CSAYRGTGNQPQNI.